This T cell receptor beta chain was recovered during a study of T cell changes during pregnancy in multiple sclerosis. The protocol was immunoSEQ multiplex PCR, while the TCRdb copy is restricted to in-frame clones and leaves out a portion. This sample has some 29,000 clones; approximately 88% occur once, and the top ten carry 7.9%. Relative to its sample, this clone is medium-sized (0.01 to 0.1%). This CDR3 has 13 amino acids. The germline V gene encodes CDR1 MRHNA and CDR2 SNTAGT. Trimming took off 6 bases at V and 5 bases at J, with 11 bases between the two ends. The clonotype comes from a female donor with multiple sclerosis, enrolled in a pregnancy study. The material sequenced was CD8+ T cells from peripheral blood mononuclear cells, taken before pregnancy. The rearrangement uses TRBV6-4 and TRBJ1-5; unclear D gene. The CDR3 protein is CASSADSDQPQHF. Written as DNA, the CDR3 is TGTGCCAGCAGCGCGGACTCAGATCAGCCCCAGCATTTT.